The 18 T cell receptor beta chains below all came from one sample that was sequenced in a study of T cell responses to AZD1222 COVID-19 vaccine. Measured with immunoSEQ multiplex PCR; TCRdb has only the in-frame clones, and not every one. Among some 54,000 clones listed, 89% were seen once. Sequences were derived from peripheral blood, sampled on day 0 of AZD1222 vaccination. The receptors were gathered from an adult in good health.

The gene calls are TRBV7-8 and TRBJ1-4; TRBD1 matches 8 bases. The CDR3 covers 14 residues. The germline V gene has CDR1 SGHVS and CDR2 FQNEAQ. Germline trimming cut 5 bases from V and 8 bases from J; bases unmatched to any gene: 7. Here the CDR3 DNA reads TGTGCCAGCAGCCCAGGGGGCCGGTGGGAAAAACTGTTTTTT. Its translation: CASSPGGRWEKLFF.

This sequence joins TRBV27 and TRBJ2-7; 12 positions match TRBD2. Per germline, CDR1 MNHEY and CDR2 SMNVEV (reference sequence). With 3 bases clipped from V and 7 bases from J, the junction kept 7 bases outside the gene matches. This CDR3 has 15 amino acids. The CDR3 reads CASSLLAGGPSEQYF. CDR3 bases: TGTGCCAGCAGTTTGCTAGCGGGAGGGCCGAGTGAGCAGTACTTC.

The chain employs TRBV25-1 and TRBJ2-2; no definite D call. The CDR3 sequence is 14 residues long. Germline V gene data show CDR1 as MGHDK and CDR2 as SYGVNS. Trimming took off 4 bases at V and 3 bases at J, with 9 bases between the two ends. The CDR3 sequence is CASSVPSYTGELFF. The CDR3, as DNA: TGTGCCAGCAGTGTCCCTAGTTACACCGGGGAGCTGTTTTTT.

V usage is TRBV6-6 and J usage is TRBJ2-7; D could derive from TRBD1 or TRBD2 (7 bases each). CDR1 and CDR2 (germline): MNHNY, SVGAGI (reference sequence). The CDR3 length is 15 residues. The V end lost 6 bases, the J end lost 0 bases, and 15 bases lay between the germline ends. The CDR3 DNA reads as TGTGCCAGCAGCCTAGGGGGCGGGAGCTCCTACGAGCAGTACTTC. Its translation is CASSLGGGSSYEQYF.

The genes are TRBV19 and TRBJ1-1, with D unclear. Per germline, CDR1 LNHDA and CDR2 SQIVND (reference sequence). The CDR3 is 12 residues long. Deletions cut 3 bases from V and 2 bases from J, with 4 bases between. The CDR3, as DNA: TGTGCCAGTAGTATTCCAAACACTGAAGCTTTCTTT. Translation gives CASSIPNTEAFF.

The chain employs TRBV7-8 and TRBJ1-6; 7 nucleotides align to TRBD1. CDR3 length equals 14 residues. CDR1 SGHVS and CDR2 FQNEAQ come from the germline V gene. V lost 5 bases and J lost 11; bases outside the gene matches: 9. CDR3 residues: CASSTLQGKAPLHF. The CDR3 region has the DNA TGTGCCAGCAGCACCTTACAGGGGAAGGCACCCCTCCACTTT.

In DNA, the CDR3 is TGCGCCAGCAGCTTTTCATTAAGTAACACCGGGGAGCTGTTTTTT. Translation: CASSFSLSNTGELFF. The chain has TRBV5-1 and TRBJ2-2; D remains ambiguous. Germline values: CDR1 SGHRS, CDR2 YFSETQ. The CDR3 sequence is 15 residues long. Trimming cost V 2 bases and J 2 bases, with 10 bases left between them.

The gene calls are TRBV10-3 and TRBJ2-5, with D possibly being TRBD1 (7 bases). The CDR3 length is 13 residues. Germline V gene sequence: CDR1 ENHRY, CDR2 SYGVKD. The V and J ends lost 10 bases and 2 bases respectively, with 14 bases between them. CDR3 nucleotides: TGTGCCACCGGGGGACAGACACAAGAGACCCAGTACTTC. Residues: CATGGQTQETQYF.

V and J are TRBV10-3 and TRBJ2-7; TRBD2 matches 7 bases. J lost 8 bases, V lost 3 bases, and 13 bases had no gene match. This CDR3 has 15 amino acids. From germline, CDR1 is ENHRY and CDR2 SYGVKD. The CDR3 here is CAISEWAGEKDQQYF. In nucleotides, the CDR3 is TGTGCCATCAGTGAATGGGCGGGAGAAAAGGATCAGCAGTACTTC.

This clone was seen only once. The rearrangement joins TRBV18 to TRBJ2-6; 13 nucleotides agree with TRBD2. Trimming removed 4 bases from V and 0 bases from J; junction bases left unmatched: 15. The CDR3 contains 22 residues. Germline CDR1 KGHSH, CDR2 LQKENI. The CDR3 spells CASSLWTSGSKSRFSGANVLTF. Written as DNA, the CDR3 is TGTGCCAGCTCACTTTGGACTAGCGGGAGTAAATCCCGATTCTCTGGGGCCAACGTCCTGACTTTC.

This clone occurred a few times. The CDR3 DNA reads as TGTGCCAGCAGTTACGGGACAGGAAAAGTGAGCACTGAAGCTTTCTTT. It encodes CASSYGTGKVSTEAFF. The chain carries TRBV2 and TRBJ1-1; 8 bases agree with TRBD1. Germline V CDR1 and CDR2: SNHLY, FYNNEI. J lost 4 bases, V lost 5 bases, and 12 bases had no gene match. This CDR3 is built from 16 residues.

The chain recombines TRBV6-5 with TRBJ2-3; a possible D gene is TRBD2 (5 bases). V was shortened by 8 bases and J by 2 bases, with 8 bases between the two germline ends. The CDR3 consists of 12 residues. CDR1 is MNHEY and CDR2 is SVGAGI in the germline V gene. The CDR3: CASHGNTDTQYF. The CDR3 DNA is TGTGCCAGCCACGGGAACACAGATACGCAGTATTTT.

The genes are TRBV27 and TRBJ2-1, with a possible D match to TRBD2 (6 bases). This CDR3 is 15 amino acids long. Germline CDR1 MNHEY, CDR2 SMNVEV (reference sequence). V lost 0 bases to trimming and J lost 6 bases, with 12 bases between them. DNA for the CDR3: TGTGCCAGCAGTTTATCGGGGGGTATCATCAATGAGCAGTTCTTC. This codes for CASSLSGGIINEQFF.

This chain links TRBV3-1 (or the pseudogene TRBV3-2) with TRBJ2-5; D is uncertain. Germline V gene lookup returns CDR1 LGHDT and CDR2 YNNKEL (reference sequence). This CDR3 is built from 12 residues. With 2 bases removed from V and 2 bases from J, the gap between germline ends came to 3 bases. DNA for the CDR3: TGTGCCAGCAGCCAAAATCAAGAGACCCAGTACTTC. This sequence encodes CASSQNQETQYF.

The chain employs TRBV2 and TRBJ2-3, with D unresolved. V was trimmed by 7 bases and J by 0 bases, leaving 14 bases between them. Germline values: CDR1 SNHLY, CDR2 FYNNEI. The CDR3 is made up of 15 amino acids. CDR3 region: CASTLGGTSTDTQYF. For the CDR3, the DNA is TGTGCCAGCACTCTTGGCGGAACTAGCACAGATACGCAGTATTTT. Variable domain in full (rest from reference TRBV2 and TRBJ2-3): EPEVTQTPSHQVTQMGQEVILRCVPISNHLYFYWYRQILGQKVEFLVSFYNNEISEKSEIFDDQFSVERPDGSNFTLKIRSTKLEDSAMYFCASTLGGTSTDTQYFGPGTRLTVL.

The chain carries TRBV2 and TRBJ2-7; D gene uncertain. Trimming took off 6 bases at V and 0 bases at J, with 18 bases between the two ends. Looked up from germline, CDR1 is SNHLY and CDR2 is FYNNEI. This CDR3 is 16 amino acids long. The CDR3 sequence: CASSAVLKADSYEQYF. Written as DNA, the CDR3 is TGTGCCAGCAGCGCGGTATTAAAAGCAGACTCCTACGAGCAGTACTTC.

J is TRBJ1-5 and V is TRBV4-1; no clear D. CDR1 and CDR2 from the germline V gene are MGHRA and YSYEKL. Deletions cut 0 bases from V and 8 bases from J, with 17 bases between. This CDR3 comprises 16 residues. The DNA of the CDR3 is TGCGCCAGCAGCCAAGACCGGCGTCAGGATGCGAAGCCCCAGCATTTT. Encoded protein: CASSQDRRQDAKPQHF.

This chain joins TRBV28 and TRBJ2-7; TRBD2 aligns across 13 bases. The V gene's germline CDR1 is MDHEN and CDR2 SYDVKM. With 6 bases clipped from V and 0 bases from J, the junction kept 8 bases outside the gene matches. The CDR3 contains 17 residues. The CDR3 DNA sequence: TGTGCCAGCAGCACCGGACTAGCGGGAGCGTACTCCTACGAGCAGTACTTC. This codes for CASSTGLAGAYSYEQYF.